These T cell receptor beta chains were read from a single sample in a study of blood T cells in healthy people across ages. MiXCR was run by TCRdb on the 5' RACE reads, yielding one entry per CDR3 protein. The sample yields roughly 700,000 distinct CDR3 sequences, over 45% seen once. Sequenced input: blood. These receptors all come from an older woman in good health. CDR3s include the opening cysteine and the closing phenylalanine or tryptophan. The D gene is left open where the match is weak. The size field is filled for only some rows; it gives once, few, many or a size class.

>TRBV2|.|TRBJ1-6|few
CASRGLSSYNSPLHF
TGTGCCAGCAGGGGGCTTAGCTCCTATAATTCACCCCTCCACTTT
>TRBV2|.|TRBJ1-5|once
CASSERSPSNQPQHF
TGTGCCAGCAGCGAACGAAGTCCTAGCAATCAGCCCCAGCATTTT
>TRBV3-1|.|TRBJ1-6|few
CASSQGARSYNSPLHF
TGTGCCAGCAGCCAAGGGGCCCGCTCCTATAATTCACCCCTCCACTTT
>TRBV7-3|.|TRBJ2-3|.
CASSLTGRSTAQYF
TGTGCCAGCAGCTTAACGGGACGCTCCACCGCGCAGTATTTT
>TRBV6-2/TRBV6-3|TRBD2|TRBJ2-5|.
CASSKGASGSSETQYF
TGTGCCAGCAGCAAAGGGGCTAGCGGGAGTTCGGAGACCCAGTACTTC
>TRBV28|TRBD1|TRBJ1-2|.
CASSTGGHNYGYTF
TGTGCCAGCAGTACAGGGGGCCATAACTATGGCTACACCTTC
>TRBV20-1|.|TRBJ2-7|.
CSARAGRYEQSF
TGCAGTGCTAGAGCCGGGCGGTACGAGCAGTCCTTC
>TRBV5-1|TRBD2|TRBJ2-7|.
CASSGGGAGEQYF
TGCGCCAGCAGTGGGGGAGGGGCTGGCGAGCAGTACTTC
>TRBV4-3|.|TRBJ1-1|.
CASSRNIGLGNTEAFF
TGCGCCAGCAGCCGCAACATAGGGCTAGGGAATACTGAAGCTTTCTTT
>TRBV12-3/TRBV12-4|TRBD2|TRBJ2-5|many
CASSPSLAGEKETQYF
TGTGCCAGCAGTCCGAGCCTAGCGGGAGAGAAAGAGACCCAGTACTTC
>TRBV20-1|TRBD2|TRBJ2-5|few
CSARDPGLAGGTQYF
TGCAGTGCTAGAGATCCCGGACTAGCGGGCGGGACCCAGTACTTC
>TRBV29-1|.|TRBJ1-1|few
CSVEGRRTEAFF
TGCAGCGTTGAGGGGAGGCGGACTGAAGCTTTCTTT
>TRBV20-1|.|TRBJ2-3|.
CSALPSMDTQYF
TGCAGTGCCCTACCGAGCATGGATACGCAGTATTTT
>TRBV10-3|.|TRBJ2-3|many
CAISESSSSDTQYF
TGTGCCATCAGTGAGTCGAGTTCATCAGATACGCAGTATTTT
>TRBV7-2|TRBD2|TRBJ2-1|.
CASSPGLGSSYNEQFF
TGTGCCAGCAGCCCAGGACTAGGCAGCTCCTACAATGAGCAGTTCTTC
>TRBV20-1|.|TRBJ2-5|.
CSARGTSIQETQYF
TGCAGTGCTAGGGGGACGTCCATTCAAGAGACCCAGTACTTC
>TRBV7-3|.|TRBJ2-1|.
CASSLGEKVSNEQFF
TGTGCCAGCAGCTTAGGTGAGAAGGTATCCAATGAGCAGTTCTTC
>TRBV30|.|TRBJ2-1|few
CAWSVNRNNEQFF
TGTGCCTGGAGTGTAAACAGGAACAATGAGCAGTTCTTC
>TRBV11-1|TRBD1|TRBJ1-2|.
CASSLGPDREPGYTF
TGTGCCAGCAGCTTAGGTCCGGACAGGGAGCCTGGCTACACCTTC
>TRBV24-1|TRBD2|TRBJ2-5|.
CATSDRLAGETQYF
TGTGCCACCAGTGATCGACTAGCGGGAGAGACCCAGTACTTC
>TRBV20-1|TRBD2|TRBJ2-1|few
CSASPGLASYNEQFF
TGCAGTGCTAGCCCGGGACTAGCATCCTACAATGAGCAGTTCTTC
>TRBV20-1|.|TRBJ1-5|few
CSAEVSNQPQHF
TGCAGTGCTGAAGTTAGCAATCAGCCCCAGCATTTT
>TRBV20-1|TRBD2|TRBJ2-3|few
CSARTSGSGTDTQYF
TGCAGTGCTAGGACCAGCGGGAGCGGCACAGATACGCAGTATTTT
>TRBV20-1|.|TRBJ2-7|.
CSANDWEYGQYF
TGCAGTGCTAACGATTGGGAATACGGGCAGTACTTC
>TRBV29-1|TRBD1|TRBJ2-1|.
CSVPVTGGLNEQFF
TGCAGCGTGCCCGTAACAGGGGGGCTCAATGAGCAGTTCTTC
>TRBV20-1|.|TRBJ1-6|.
CSAGTQTGGGSPLHF
TGCAGTGCTGGGACTCAGACAGGCGGTGGTTCACCCCTCCACTTT
>TRBV20-1|.|TRBJ2-5|once
CSAGSTFQETQYF
TGCAGTGCCGGGTCGACTTTCCAAGAGACCCAGTACTTC
>TRBV6-5|TRBD1|TRBJ2-7|.
CASSYPGQGVYEQYF
TGTGCCAGCAGTTACCCCGGACAGGGAGTCTACGAGCAGTACTTC
>TRBV20-1|.|TRBJ2-7|.
CSARDDIYEQYF
TGCAGTGCTAGAGACGACATCTACGAGCAGTACTTC
>TRBV6-2/TRBV6-3|TRBD1|TRBJ1-5|few
CASRNPDRLNQPQHF
TGTGCCAGCAGGAACCCGGACAGGCTCAATCAGCCCCAGCATTTT
>TRBV4-3|.|TRBJ1-1|.
CASRLDPNTEAFF
TGCGCCAGCAGGCTCGACCCGAACACTGAAGCTTTCTTT
>TRBV5-1|.|TRBJ1-1|.
CASSFQTENTEAFF
TGCGCCAGCAGCTTCCAGACAGAGAACACTGAAGCTTTCTTT
>TRBV5-1|.|TRBJ2-5|few
CASSDPGTTQETQYF
TGCGCCAGCAGCGATCCGGGGACAACGCAAGAGACCCAGTACTTC
>TRBV29-1|.|TRBJ2-3|few
CSVRPSPLTDTQYF
TGCAGCGTTCGCCCAAGCCCCCTTACAGATACGCAGTATTTT
>TRBV3-1|.|TRBJ2-7|.
CASRRAGNSPYEPYF
TGTGCCAGCAGGCGGGCGGGAAACAGCCCCTACGAGCCGTACTTC
>TRBV5-1|TRBD1|TRBJ1-1|.
CASSLADQGDTEAFF
TGCGCCAGCAGCTTGGCAGATCAGGGGGACACTGAAGCTTTCTTT
>TRBV27|.|TRBJ1-5|.
CASSLLQGGQPQHF
TGTGCCAGCAGTTTACTACAGGGAGGTCAGCCCCAGCATTTT
>TRBV28|TRBD2|TRBJ2-7|.
CASSPPREATHEQYF
TGTGCCAGCAGTCCCCCCCGGGAGGCCACCCACGAGCAGTACTTC
>TRBV7-9|TRBD1|TRBJ1-1|.
CASSPRDRAVNTEAFF
TGTGCCAGCAGCCCCCGGGACAGGGCCGTGAACACTGAAGCTTTCTTT
>TRBV3-1|.|TRBJ1-1|.
CASSQGAGPGAEAFF
TGTGCCAGCAGCCAAGGTGCAGGGCCGGGGGCTGAAGCTTTCTTT
>TRBV4-3|.|TRBJ2-7|once
CASSQEGPQGYEQYF
TGCGCCAGCAGCCAAGAAGGACCACAGGGCTATGAGCAGTACTTC
>TRBV20-1|TRBD1|TRBJ2-7|.
CSAWGQGEHEQYF
TGCAGTGCGTGGGGACAGGGGGAGCACGAGCAGTACTTC
>TRBV20-1|TRBD1|TRBJ1-1|.
CSAPDRGRFTEAFF
TGCAGTGCCCCCGACAGGGGGCGGTTTACTGAAGCTTTCTTT
>TRBV20-1|.|TRBJ2-1|few
CSAKVVPDEQFF
TGCAGTGCTAAGGTGGTCCCCGATGAGCAGTTCTTC
>TRBV2|.|TRBJ2-1|few
CASVDRTYGFHNEQFF
TGTGCCAGCGTAGACAGGACGTACGGTTTTCACAATGAGCAGTTCTTC
>TRBV7-2|TRBD2|TRBJ2-1|.
CASSAGLAGGSEQFF
TGTGCCAGCAGCGCGGGACTAGCGGGAGGTAGTGAGCAGTTCTTC
>TRBV14|.|TRBJ2-7|.
CASSQDAGALSYEQYF
TGTGCCAGCAGCCAAGATGCAGGGGCCCTCTCCTACGAGCAGTACTTC
>TRBV5-6|.|TRBJ2-3|.
CASSPTPLGTDTQYF
TGTGCCAGCAGCCCGACTCCCCTGGGCACAGATACGCAGTATTTT
>TRBV28|TRBD2|TRBJ2-7|few
CASSARPSGLYEQYF
TGTGCCAGCAGCGCTCGCCCTAGCGGGCTCTACGAGCAGTACTTC
>TRBV27|.|TRBJ1-1|.
CASSLIGGGNTEAFF
TGTGCCAGCAGTTTGATTGGGGGGGGGAACACTGAAGCTTTCTTT
>TRBV27|TRBD1|TRBJ1-1|.
CASSPRTGDLTEAFF
TGTGCCAGCAGTCCCCGGACAGGGGACCTTACTGAAGCTTTCTTT
>TRBV7-3|.|TRBJ2-3|.
CASSLTGTQTDTQYF
TGTGCCAGCAGCTTAACTGGGACACAGACAGATACGCAGTATTTT
>TRBV3-1|.|TRBJ1-2|.
CASSQGGARAGHTF
TGTGCCAGCAGCCAAGGGGGTGCCAGGGCTGGCCACACCTTC
>TRBV7-3|.|TRBJ1-6|.
CASSLGPHNSPLHF
TGTGCCAGCAGCTTGGGACCGCATAATTCACCCCTCCACTTT
>TRBV30|TRBD1|TRBJ1-5|few
CAWSGGQGAQPQHF
TGTGCCTGGAGCGGAGGACAGGGTGCCCAGCCCCAGCATTTT